This entry lists 4 T cell receptor beta chains sequenced from one sample in a study of T cells in tumors after PD-1 blockade. Assay: immunoSEQ multiplex PCR; the TCRdb copy retains only in-frame clones and omits some. The sample records fewer than 35,000 clones, around 78% being singletons. The input for sequencing was PBMCs, taken before anti-PD-1 treatment. The receptor set was obtained from a human donor with basal cell carcinoma.

The chain is built from TRBV27 and TRBJ1-4; 7 positions agree with TRBD1. The CDR3 extends over 15 amino acids. The J segment lost 5 bases and the V segment lost 5 bases, leaving 8 bases of the junction unmatched. CDR1 is MNHEY, CDR2 SMNVEV, per germline (reference sequence). CDR3 region: CASSPRTGLNEKLFF. In DNA, the CDR3 is TGTGCCAGCAGTCCTCGGACAGGACTCAATGAAAAACTGTTTTTT.

This chain's CDR3 is CASSPLAAGELFF. CDR3 DNA: TGTGCCAGCAGTCCCTTGGCCGCCGGGGAGCTGTTTTTT. This chain uses TRBV12-3 or TRBV12-4 with TRBJ2-2; no reliable D call. CDR3 length equals 13 residues. V lost 5 bases to trimming and J lost 6 bases, with 10 bases between them.

This clone was observed once. Compared with germline, one end of the junction differs, possibly owing to a read error. The chain carries TRBV7-9 and TRBJ2-7; TRBD1 is a possible D gene (6 bases). The CDR3 is 16 residues long. Germline V lookup: CDR1 SEHNR, CDR2 FQNEAQ (reference sequence). CDR3 in amino acids: CASSVASGGLPPGGHF. For the CDR3, the DNA is TGTGCCAGCAGCGTCGCAAGTGGGGGCCTCCCCCCTGGGGGTCACTTC.

This chain connects TRBV29-1 to TRBJ2-2; the match to TRBD1 covers 11 bases. Germline loops: CDR1 SQVTM, CDR2 ANQGSEA. V was clipped by 6 bases and J by 1 base; unmatched bases: 4. The CDR3 contains 15 residues. The CDR3 sequence: CSVGTGGRNTGELFF. The DNA of the CDR3 is TGCAGCGTGGGGACAGGGGGTAGGAACACCGGGGAGCTGTTTTTT.